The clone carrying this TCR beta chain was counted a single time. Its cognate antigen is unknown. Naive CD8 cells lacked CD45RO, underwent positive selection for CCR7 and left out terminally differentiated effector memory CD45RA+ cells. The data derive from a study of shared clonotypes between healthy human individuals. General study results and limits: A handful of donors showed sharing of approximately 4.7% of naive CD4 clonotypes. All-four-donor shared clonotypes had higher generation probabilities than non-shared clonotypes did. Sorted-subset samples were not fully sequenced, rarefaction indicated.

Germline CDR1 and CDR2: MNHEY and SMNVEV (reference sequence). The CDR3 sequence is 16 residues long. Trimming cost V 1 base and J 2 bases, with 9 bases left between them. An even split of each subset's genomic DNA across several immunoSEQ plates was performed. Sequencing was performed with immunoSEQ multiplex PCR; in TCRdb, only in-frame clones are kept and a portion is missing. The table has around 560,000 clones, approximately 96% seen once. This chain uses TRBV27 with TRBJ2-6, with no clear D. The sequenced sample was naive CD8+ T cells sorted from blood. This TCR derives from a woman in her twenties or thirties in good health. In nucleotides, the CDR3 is TGTGCCAGCAGTTTATTCGGAACACCTGGGGCCAACGTCCTGACTTTC. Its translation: CASSLFGTPGANVLTF.